This TCR beta chain was captured by sequencing in a study of glioma-infiltrating T cells after dendritic cell vaccination. At the level of the study: Treatment, given 2003 to 2012, was autologous tumor lysate-pulsed dendritic cell vaccination.

The V end was cut by 3 bases, the J end by 3 bases, with 13 bases between. CDR1 is SGHRS and CDR2 is YFSETQ in the germline V gene. This CDR3 contains 15 residues. Clones were read by immunoSEQ multiplex PCR, and TCRdb kept only the in-frame ones, dropping some. Here the sample spans roughly 85,000 clones, 85% being singletons. The time point: after dendritic cell vaccination, including at tumor progression/relapse. The TCR sequence derives from a human donor with glioblastoma. The rearrangement uses TRBV5-1 and TRBJ1-5; D may be TRBD1 (6 bases). Sequencing was performed on blood, taken after dendritic cell vaccination. This chain's CDR3 is CASSSQGLDNQPQHF. In DNA form, the CDR3 reads TGCGCCAGCAGCTCCCAGGGGTTAGACAATCAGCCCCAGCATTTT.